The 15 T cell receptor beta chains presented below share a single source sample, sequenced in a study of cytomegalovirus exposure and HLA in healthy donors. Generated by immunoSEQ multiplex PCR, the TCRdb table keeps only in-frame clones and is missing some. This table holds roughly 330,000 clones, 87% found once. The sample was PBMCs. These receptors were collected from a woman aged 25 to 39 in good health and CMV-seropositive.

The chain uses TRBV6-1 and TRBJ2-1; D is unresolved. Germline loops: CDR1 MNHNS, CDR2 SASEGT. CDR3 size: 12 residues. V was pared by 2 bases and J by 15 bases, with 14 bases between. The CDR3 protein is CASSEIVGSGFF. The CDR3 nucleotides read TGTGCCAGCAGTGAAATTGTGGGGTCGGGGTTCTTC.

As regards this clone: A clone one base away is much larger, so this may be a read error. The chain combines TRBV2 with TRBJ2-5; no definite D call. Germline assignment: CDR1 SNHLY and CDR2 FYNNEI. V was shortened by 3 bases and J by 1 base, with 6 bases between the two germline ends. CDR3 size: 13 residues. CDR3 in amino acids: CASSERPQETQYF. DNA of the CDR3: TGTGCCAGCAGTGAGCGGCCCCAAGAGACCCAGTACTTC. Based on the CDR3 plus reference TRBV2 and TRBJ2-5, the full variable domain is EPEVTQTPSHQVTQMGQEVILRCVPISNHLYFYWYRQILGQKVEFLVSFYNNEISEKSEIFDDQFSVERPDGSNFTLKIRSTKLEDSAMYFCASSERPQETQYFGPGTRLLVL.

This rearrangement joins TRBV5-1 to TRBJ1-4; TRBD1 agrees at 7 bases. The CDR3 length is 14 residues. CDR1 and CDR2 (germline): SGHRS, YFSETQ. The V gene end was trimmed by 3 bases and the J gene end by 8 bases; junction bases not matched to a gene: 7. The CDR3 DNA reads TGCGCCAGCAGCTCCGGTAGGGGACAGGAAAAACTGTTTTTT. Residues: CASSSGRGQEKLFF.

This clone was observed at least ten times. The V and J genes are TRBV7-9 and TRBJ1-2; TRBD1 aligns across 9 bases. Trimming at V came to 5 bases and at J to 2 bases, leaving 6 bases not matched to a gene. Germline loops: CDR1 SEHNR, CDR2 FQNEAQ (reference sequence). CDR3 length: 15 residues. CDR3 nucleotide sequence: TGTGCCAGCAGCCCCCGGACAGGGGTGAACTATGGCTACACCTTC. This encodes CASSPRTGVNYGYTF. Full variable domain (outside the CDR3, taken from reference TRBV7-9 and TRBJ1-2): DTGVSQNPRHKITKRGQNVTFRCDPISEHNRLYWYRQTLGQGPEFLTYFQNEAQLEKSRLLSDRFSAERPKGSFSTLEIQRTEQGDSAMYLCASSPRTGVNYGYTFGSGTRLTVV.

The chain links TRBV7-6 to TRBJ2-5, with 7 bases fitting TRBD1. The J call may be wrong; the DNA end is better matched by TRBJ2-7. Germline lookup yields CDR1 SGHVS and CDR2 FNYEAQ. CDR3 length: 15 amino acids. CDR3 residues: CASSSTTGSSYEQYF. CDR3 sequence (DNA): TGTGCCAGCAGCTCGACGACAGGGAGCTCCTACGAGCAGTACTTC.

The CDR3, as DNA: TGTGCCAGCAGTTATTCCCGACAGTACTCCTACGAGCAGTACTTC. It is translated as CASSYSRQYSYEQYF. This chain connects TRBV7-9 to TRBJ2-7, with a possible D match to TRBD1 (5 bases). This CDR3 is 15 amino acids long. Germline V gene lookup returns CDR1 SEHNR and CDR2 FQNEAQ (reference sequence). Trimming took off 6 bases at V and 0 bases at J, with 15 bases between the two ends.

This chain uses TRBV18 with TRBJ2-5; TRBD1 aligns across 7 bases. This CDR3 spans 13 amino acids. Germline assignment: CDR1 KGHSH and CDR2 LQKENI. The junction had 4 bases not matched to a gene; V was cut back by 4 bases and J by 5 bases. Here the CDR3 DNA reads TGTGCCAGCTCACTAAAGGGGGCCGAGACCCAGTACTTC. As protein: CASSLKGAETQYF.

V and J are TRBV4-2 and TRBJ2-1, with TRBD2 matching 10 bases. V lost 8 bases, J lost 7 bases, and 11 bases stayed unmatched. The germline V gene has CDR1 LGHNA and CDR2 YNFKEQ. The length of the CDR3 is 15 residues. CDR3 DNA sequence: TGTGCCAGCGGAACCCGAGCGGGAGGGGTAAATGAGCAGTTCTTC. Translating it yields CASGTRAGGVNEQFF.

The CDR3 is CAAGQGRTQYF. For the CDR3, the DNA is TGTGCTGCGGGACAGGGGCGGACCCAGTACTTC. J is TRBJ2-5 and V is TRBV25-1; TRBD1 matches at 10 bases. This CDR3 spans 11 amino acids. Germline V gene sequence: CDR1 MGHDK, CDR2 SYGVNS.

The CDR3 sequence: CASSPPDRFYEQYF. For the CDR3, the DNA is TGTGCCAGCAGCCCCCCGGACAGATTCTACGAGCAGTACTTC. This rearrangement joins TRBV2 to TRBJ2-7; TRBD1 might be the D (6 bases). CDR3 length: 14 residues. CDR1 is SNHLY, CDR2 FYNNEI, per germline. V lost 6 bases, J lost 3 bases, and 15 bases lay in between. Full variable domain (outside the CDR3, taken from reference TRBV2 and TRBJ2-7): EPEVTQTPSHQVTQMGQEVILRCVPISNHLYFYWYRQILGQKVEFLVSFYNNEISEKSEIFDDQFSVERPDGSNFTLKIRSTKLEDSAMYFCASSPPDRFYEQYFGPGTRLTVT.

This sequence joins TRBV11-1 and TRBJ2-1; 9 positions match TRBD2. CDR3 length: 15 residues. The trim removed 1 base at V and 6 bases at J, leaving 4 bases unmatched. The germline CDR1 and CDR2 sequences are SGHAT and FQDESV (reference sequence). CDR3 sequence: CASSLVAGGTNEQFF. The CDR3 nucleotides read TGTGCCAGCAGCTTAGTCGCGGGAGGGACCAATGAGCAGTTCTTC.

Concerning this clone: Other DNA sequences of this sample code for an identical CDR3. The V call is TRBV27, the J call TRBJ2-7; no definite D call. The CDR3 consists of 13 residues. Germline-derived CDR1 and CDR2 are MNHEY and SMNVEV (reference sequence). The germline V and J ends were trimmed by 0 bases and 2 bases, with 5 bases remaining between them. DNA of the CDR3: TGTGCCAGCAGTTTATCAACCGCCTACGAGCAGTACTTC. It specifies CASSLSTAYEQYF.

The V and J genes are TRBV2 and TRBJ2-1, with 7 bases identical to TRBD1. Losses at the gene ends were 4 bases for V and 0 bases for J; bases not matched to a gene: 3. The CDR3 runs 15 residues. Germline V gene lookup returns CDR1 SNHLY and CDR2 FYNNEI. The CDR3 nucleotides are TGTGCCAGCAGTGGACAGGGTCTCTCCTACAATGAGCAGTTCTTC. Translated, it gives CASSGQGLSYNEQFF.

The CDR3 reads CASMIDSRDEQFF. For the CDR3, the DNA is TGTGCCAGCATGATAGACAGTCGCGATGAGCAGTTCTTC. The chain carries TRBV6-1 and TRBJ2-1; weak D call: TRBD1 (5 bases). The V gene's germline CDR1 is MNHNS and CDR2 SASEGT. The CDR3 spans 13 residues. Trimming cost V 7 bases and J 8 bases, with 15 bases left between them.

The V and J genes are TRBV7-8 and TRBJ2-7; 11 nucleotides match TRBD2. The V segment lost 5 bases and the J segment 0 bases; nucleotides outside the gene matches: 15. The germline V gene has CDR1 SGHVS and CDR2 FQNEAQ. This CDR3 is built from 19 residues. The CDR3 coding sequence is TGTGCCAGCAGCGGCTTAGCGGGAGGGCCCTCAAGAGCCTCCTACGAGCAGTACTTC. It specifies CASSGLAGGPSRASYEQYF. The full variable domain, completed using reference TRBV7-8 and TRBJ2-7, is GAGVSQSPRYKVAKRGQDVALRCDPISGHVSLFWYQQALGQGPEFLTYFQNEAQLDKSGLPSDRFFAERPEGSVSTLKIQRTQQEDSAVYLCASSGLAGGPSRASYEQYFGPGTRLTVT.